The clone carrying this T cell receptor beta chain was picked up many times. What it binds is unknown. Sequencing targeted expressed TCRB transcripts, as all isolated RNA had been reverse transcribed. Sequencing used immunoSEQ multiplex PCR; TCRdb keeps in-frame clones, though not all of them. The sample holds more than 150,000 clones, around 10% seen once. The sample comes from a study of beta chain features in type 1 diabetes. Study-level findings and limits: Cells with high TCR expression could be over-represented by cDNA sequencing. Moderate but significant shortening of TCRB CDR3s was recorded in all four CD4+ subsets from Type 1 diabetes patients. Insertion counts at VDJ junctions were lower in type 1 diabetes patients, who also showed more deletions there. The question left open here concerned HLA type influencing TCRB rearrangement.

Germline assignment: CDR1 SGDLS and CDR2 YYNGEE. The CDR3 is made up of 14 amino acids. Trimming cost V 1 base and J 2 bases, with 9 bases left between them. The gene calls are TRBV9 and TRBJ1-1; weak D call: TRBD1 (5 bases). This clonotype originated in a man aged 18 to 29 in good health. Sample: central memory CD4+ T cells from blood. The CDR3, as DNA: TGTGCCAGCAGCGTACGACAGTTTAACACTGAAGCTTTCTTT. It yields the protein CASSVRQFNTEAFF.